Presented here are 18 T cell receptor beta chains from one specimen sequenced in a study of T-cell reconstitution after alpha-beta-depleted transplantation in children. Unique molecular identifiers were used to barcode this TCRbeta library. TCRdb re-called the PCR reads through MiXCR, storing one row per CDR3 protein. The sample lists about 200,000 distinct CDR3 sequences, 13% to 15% seen once, with approximately 13% in the top ten. Sequenced material: PBMCs from the stem cell graft donor, taken from the stem cell graft. The receptors derive from a human donor who donated a stem cell graft to a child with acute lymphoblastic leukemia.

This clonotype has a count of ten or more. The chain has TRBV6-2 or TRBV6-3 and TRBJ2-4; D gene uncertain. Trimming removed 5 bases from V and 5 bases from J, with 19 bases in between. CDR1 is MNHEY, CDR2 SVGEGT, per germline. The CDR3 is 16 residues long. CDR3 in amino acids: CASSNREWSGQNIQYF. In DNA, the CDR3 is TGTGCCAGCAGTAACCGAGAGTGGTCAGGTCAAAACATTCAGTACTTC.

The V gene is TRBV5-1, the J gene TRBJ1-2; 9 positions match TRBD1. The CDR3 totals 13 residues. The V and J ends lost 4 bases and 6 bases, in that order; junction bases with no gene match: 4. From germline, CDR1 is SGHRS and CDR2 YFSETQ. The CDR3 coding sequence is TGCGCCAGCAGCGTGGGACAGGGCCATGGCTACACCTTC. The encoded protein is CASSVGQGHGYTF.

This clonotype was recorded at least ten times. The chain combines TRBV12-3 or TRBV12-4 with TRBJ1-2; no clear D. Between the trimmed V and J ends, which lost 3 bases and 6 bases, there was a span of 11 bases. CDR3 length: 13 amino acids. The CDR3 region is CASSFEVKDGYTF. The CDR3 coding sequence is TGTGCCAGCAGTTTCGAGGTAAAGGATGGCTACACCTTC.

The chain carries TRBV20-1 and TRBJ2-2, with a weak D call TRBD1 (5 bases). Trimming removed 3 bases at V and 1 base at J, with 15 bases between. This CDR3 has 16 amino acids. The germline V gene has CDR1 DFQATT and CDR2 SNEGSKA (reference sequence). The CDR3 DNA is TGCAGTGCTAGGGATACTGGGCAGGGGAACACCGGGGAGCTGTTTTTT. Protein product: CSARDTGQGNTGELFF.

This clonotype has at least ten counts. The V and J genes are TRBV6-7 and TRBJ2-2, with D unresolved. TRBV6-7 belongs to the ORF category, with a function that is uncertain. This CDR3 is built from 16 residues. V lost 0 bases, J lost 3 bases, and 11 bases lay in between. The DNA for the CDR3 is TGTGCCAGCAGTTACTCAGGGCCCTGGGACACCGGGGAGCTGTTTTTT. Encoded protein: CASSYSGPWDTGELFF.

This clonotype occurred many times. The chain links TRBV7-9 to TRBJ1-1, with D tentatively TRBD1 (5 bases). Trimming stripped 8 bases from V and 2 bases from J, with 18 bases between. This CDR3 has 15 residues. The germline gives CDR1 SEHNR, CDR2 FQNEAQ (reference sequence). This CDR3 is CASGLGDRTNTEAFF. The DNA of the CDR3 is TGTGCCAGCGGCCTAGGGGACCGAACTAACACTGAAGCTTTCTTT.

The V and J genes are TRBV29-1 and TRBJ1-2, with D possibly being TRBD1 (5 bases). The germline gives CDR1 SQVTM, CDR2 ANQGSEA. The CDR3 covers 11 residues. V dropped 4 bases and J dropped 12 bases, with 15 bases sitting between them. CDR3 amino acids: CSVGDREGHTF. In nucleotides, the CDR3 is TGCAGCGTTGGTGATCGCGAGGGGCACACCTTC. The full variable domain, with the rest looked up from reference TRBV29-1 and TRBJ1-2, is SAVISQKPSRDICQRGTSLTIQCQVDSQVTMMFWYRQQPGQSLTLIATANQGSEATYESGFVIDKFPISRPNLTFSTLTVSNMSPEDSSIYLCSVGDREGHTFGSGTRLTVV.

This clonotype was recorded at least ten times. The chain has TRBV5-1 and TRBJ2-7; TRBD1 matches 7 bases. The V segment lost 0 bases and the J segment 5 bases; nucleotides outside the gene matches: 5. Germline assignment: CDR1 SGHRS and CDR2 YFSETQ. The CDR3 is 14 amino acids. The CDR3 nucleotides read TGCGCCAGCAGCTTGGGGACAGGAGGCAACGAGCAGTACTTC. Its translation: CASSLGTGGNEQYF. Filled out from reference TRBV5-1 and TRBJ2-7, the complete variable domain reads KAGVTQTPRYLIKTRGQQVTLSCSPISGHRSVSWYQQTPGQGLQFLFEYFSETQRNKGNFPGRFSGRQFSNSRSEMNVSTLELGDSALYLCASSLGTGGNEQYFGPGTRLTVT.

The chain has TRBV5-1 and TRBJ1-2, with D unclear. Germline lookup yields CDR1 SGHRS and CDR2 YFSETQ. The ends were cut back, 0 bases at V and 2 bases at J, with 8 bases in the middle. The CDR3 spans 14 residues. CDR3 in amino acids: CASSLESHNYGYTF. Written as DNA, the CDR3 is TGCGCCAGCAGCTTGGAAAGTCACAACTATGGCTACACCTTC.

To note about this clonotype: A much bigger clone sits one base away, suggesting this may be a read error. Without the conserved terminal phenylalanine or tryptophan, this CDR3 likely stems from a read error. The rearrangement uses TRBV5-1 and TRBJ2-7, with 8 nucleotides matching TRBD1. J was trimmed by 3 bases and V by 3 bases; bases with no gene match: 14. CDR1 is SGHRS, CDR2 YFSETQ, per germline. The CDR3 has 17 residues. CDR3 DNA sequence: TGCGCCAGCAGCTCGACAGAAGGACAGGGATTTTTCTACGAGCAGTACCTC. It is translated as CASSSTEGQGFFYEQYL.

This clonotype was detected a few times. This chain links TRBV12-3 or TRBV12-4 with TRBJ1-2, with 8 bases aligning to TRBD1. This CDR3 has 13 residues. V trimming: 6 bases; J trimming: 8 bases; junction bases outside the gene matches: 8. The chain's CDR3 is CASRPGGGLGYTF. CDR3 in DNA: TGTGCCAGCAGGCCAGGGGGCGGTTTGGGCTACACCTTC.

This clonotype was seen ten or more times. This chain links TRBV6-5 with TRBJ1-2; 9 bases map to TRBD1. This CDR3 comprises 16 residues. Germline V gene sequence: CDR1 MNHEY, CDR2 SVGAGI. The V and J ends lost 5 bases and 7 bases, in that order; junction bases with no gene match: 14. The CDR3 nucleotides read TGTGCCAGCAGTCCGGGACAGGGAAGGGGAGGGTCTGGCTACACCTTC. Amino acid sequence: CASSPGQGRGGSGYTF.

This clonotype was detected many times. V and J are TRBV5-1 and TRBJ1-1; D might be TRBD1 (6 bases). The germline V gene has CDR1 SGHRS and CDR2 YFSETQ. The CDR3 extends over 14 amino acids. V was pared by 5 bases and J by 7 bases, with 18 bases between. Here the CDR3 reads CASSYLREQGEAFF. The CDR3 DNA sequence: TGCGCCAGCAGTTACCTTAGGGAACAGGGTGAAGCTTTCTTT.

This clonotype was observed many times. The V call is TRBV10-2, the J call TRBJ2-3; D unclear. With 10 bases removed from V and 2 bases from J, the gap between germline ends came to 7 bases. The CDR3 spans 11 residues. Germline values: CDR1 WSHSY, CDR2 SAAADI. The CDR3 is CATSPTDTQYF. The DNA for the CDR3 is TGCGCCACTTCGCCCACAGATACGCAGTATTTT.

This clonotype was recorded many times. This chain links TRBV5-1 with TRBJ2-7, with 7 positions matching TRBD2. Trimming at V came to 3 bases and at J to 3 bases, leaving 9 bases not matched to a gene. The CDR3 sequence is 15 residues long. In germline, CDR1 is SGHRS, CDR2 YFSETQ. CDR3 sequence (DNA): TGCGCCAGCAGCTCCGGGGGGAGAGAATTCTACGAGCAGTACTTC. Amino acid sequence: CASSSGGREFYEQYF.

This clonotype was counted many times. The chain combines TRBV27 with TRBJ1-1; D not certain. CDR3 length equals 13 residues. V shed 2 bases and J shed 6 bases, with 10 bases lying between them. Germline CDR1 is MNHEY and CDR2 is SMNVEV (reference sequence). The CDR3 here is CASSLRRRAEAFF. CDR3 DNA: TGTGCCAGCAGTTTACGCCGGCGGGCTGAAGCTTTCTTT.

This clonotype was detected many times. This chain links TRBV12-5 with TRBJ1-1; D gene ambiguous. Germline V lookup: CDR1 LGHNT, CDR2 FRNRAP. Trimming took off 6 bases at V and 6 bases at J, with 11 bases between the two ends. This CDR3 is 12 amino acids long. CDR3 sequence: CASGLGRPEAFF. The CDR3 DNA reads TGTGCTAGTGGCCTAGGTCGCCCTGAAGCTTTCTTT.

This clonotype appeared a few times. This chain links TRBV10-3 with TRBJ2-7; 7 bases align to TRBD2. Germline CDR1 and CDR2: ENHRY and SYGVKD. V shed 3 bases, J shed 8 bases, and the junction held 7 bases outside the gene matches. The length of the CDR3 is 13 residues. CDR3 DNA sequence: TGTGCCATCAGTGACCAGTCGACTAGCCAGCAGTACTTC. Its translation: CAISDQSTSQQYF.